This T cell receptor beta chain was obtained from a study of glioma-infiltrating T cells. The iRepertoire nested amplicon-rescue multiplex PCR amplified TCR alpha and beta CDR3s from RNA. TCRdb used MiXCR to reprocess the multiplex PCR reads, holding one entry per CDR3 protein. The sample yields around 140,000 distinct CDR3 sequences, about two fifths seen once. Germline CDR1 DFQATT, CDR2 SNEGSKA (reference sequence). There are 14 residues in the CDR3. Study-wide results and caveats: Non-neoplastic patients had below-expected tissue-blood divergence, while all gliomas exceeded expectation.

Remarks on this clonotype: Its target is unknown. Germline is not matched at one junction end, which may reflect a read error.

The source of this sequence is a human donor with low-grade glioma or glioblastoma, undergoing nonglioma brain surgery, or in good health (not recorded which). V and J are TRBV20-1 and TRBJ2-1, with 10 nucleotides matching TRBD1. What was sequenced was glioma tissue, nonneoplastic brain tissue, or PBMCs (not recorded which). This chain's CDR3 is CSARGGQGTFEQLF. CDR3 coding DNA: TGCAGTGCTAGAGGGGGACAGGGGACCTTTGAGCAGCTCTTC.